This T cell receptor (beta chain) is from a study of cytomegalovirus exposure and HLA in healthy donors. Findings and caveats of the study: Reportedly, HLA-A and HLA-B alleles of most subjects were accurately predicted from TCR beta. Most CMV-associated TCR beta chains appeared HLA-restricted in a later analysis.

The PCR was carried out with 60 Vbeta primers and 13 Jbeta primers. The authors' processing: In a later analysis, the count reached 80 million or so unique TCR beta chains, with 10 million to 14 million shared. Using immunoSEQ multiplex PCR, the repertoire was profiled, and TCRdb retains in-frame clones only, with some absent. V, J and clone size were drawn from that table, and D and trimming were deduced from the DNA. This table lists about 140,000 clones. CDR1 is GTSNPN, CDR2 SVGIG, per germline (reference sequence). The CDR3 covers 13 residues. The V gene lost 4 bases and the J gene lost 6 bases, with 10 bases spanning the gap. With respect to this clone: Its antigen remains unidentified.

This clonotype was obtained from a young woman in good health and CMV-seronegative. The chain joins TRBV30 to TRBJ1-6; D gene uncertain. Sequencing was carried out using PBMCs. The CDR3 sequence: CAWKSVSNSPLHF. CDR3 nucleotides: TGTGCCTGGAAGTCCGTTAGTAATTCACCCCTCCACTTT.